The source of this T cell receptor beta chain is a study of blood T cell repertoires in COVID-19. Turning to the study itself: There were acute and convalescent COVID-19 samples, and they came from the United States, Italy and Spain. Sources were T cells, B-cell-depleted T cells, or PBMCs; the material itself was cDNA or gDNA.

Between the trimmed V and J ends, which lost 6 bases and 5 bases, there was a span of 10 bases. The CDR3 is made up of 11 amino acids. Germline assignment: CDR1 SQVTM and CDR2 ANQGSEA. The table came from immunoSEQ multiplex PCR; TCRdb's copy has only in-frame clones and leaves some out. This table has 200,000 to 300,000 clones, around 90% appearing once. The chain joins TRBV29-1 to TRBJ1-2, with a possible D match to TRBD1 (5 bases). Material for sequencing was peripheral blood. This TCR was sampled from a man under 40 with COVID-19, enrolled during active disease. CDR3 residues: CSVGVAYGYTF. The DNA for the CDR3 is TGCAGCGTAGGGGTTGCGTATGGCTACACCTTC. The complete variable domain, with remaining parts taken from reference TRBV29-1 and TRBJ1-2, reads SAVISQKPSRDICQRGTSLTIQCQVDSQVTMMFWYRQQPGQSLTLIATANQGSEATYESGFVIDKFPISRPNLTFSTLTVSNMSPEDSSIYLCSVGVAYGYTFGSGTRLTVV.